A selection of T cell receptor beta chains follows, all from one sample in a study of PD-L1 blockade in urothelial cancer. Generated by immunoSEQ multiplex PCR, the TCRdb table keeps only in-frame clones and is missing some. The profile shows under 40,000 clones, around 87% of them singletons. Sequencing used PBMCs, obtained around atezolizumab (anti-PD-L1) treatment. Source of these receptors: a man aged 50-60 years with urothelial cancer. CDR3s include the opening cysteine and the closing phenylalanine or tryptophan. The D gene is left open where the match is weak.

D gene,V gene,CDR3 protein
NA,TRBV12-5,CASGLERLGASGNTIYF
NA,TRBV7-9,CASSPTQASYEQYF
TRBD2,TRBV25-1,CASRLAGGYNEQFF
NA,TRBV7-2,CASSHAAGEQYF
TRBD1,TRBV19,CASSGTGSFLAKNIQYF
TRBD1,TRBV5-6,CASSRRDRGQEKLFF
NA,TRBV5-1,CASSLGAANTGELFF
TRBD1,TRBV5-6,CASSSRQGLTYEQYF
TRBD2,TRBV5-8,CASSAGTSSSYEQYF
TRBD1,TRBV30,CAWSNTGGTIRGNQPQHF
TRBD1,TRBV28,CASSSKQGPNTDTQYF
TRBD1,TRBV12-5,CASGWGTAEAFF
NA,TRBV5-4,CASSRPRGGDAYEQYF
NA,TRBV4-3,CASSQEDGDWWGPGELFF
NA,TRBV7-3,CASSLRGPGTQYF
NA,TRBV7-6,CASRRSPHFSGGPLDIQYF
NA,TRBV11-2,CASSLAVGQTPSREQYF
TRBD1,TRBV10-3,CAIKTGGLTEAFF
TRBD2,TRBV9,CASSVQPSGGGNEQFF
NA,TRBV9,CASSSTGSDGNTIYF
TRBD2,TRBV5-4,CASSPGGGFQSGANVLTF
NA,TRBV11-3,CASSADRYNEQFF
TRBD2,TRBV7-2,CASSHKTSVTGELFF
NA,TRBV30,CAWSGQENQPQHF
NA,TRBV28,CASSRLGREQYF
NA,TRBV27,CASLGGVGGREQYF
NA,TRBV6-1,CASSGSLSGARNSPLHF
NA,TRBV15,CATSSTLEGSFRINTQYF
TRBD2,TRBV4-3,CASSQEGGLGELFF
NA,TRBV9,CASSRDNPTDTQYF
TRBD1,TRBV18,CASSPPGQLYEQYF
NA,TRBV27,CASSLRRQRAGSPLHF
TRBD2,TRBV5-4,CASSPRTVLADNEQFF
NA,TRBV18,CASSRATASYEQYF
NA,TRBV19,CASTHGIAEGEKLFF
TRBD1,TRBV7-3,CASSLLGQGIHSYNEQFF
TRBD2,TRBV5-1,CASSLAGTSNEQFF
TRBD1,TRBV18,CASSPPARAGDSQVYNSPLHF
TRBD2,TRBV4-1,CASSQTPAGGRDEQYF
NA,TRBV2,CASNGGAPYEQYF
NA,TRBV11-3,CASSLGARAGLGEQFF
TRBD2,TRBV7-9,CASSLATSGVLYSYNEQFF
NA,TRBV20-1,CSARDSYEQYF
TRBD2,TRBV14,CASSQGRDRTSGRIYNEQFF
NA,TRBV5-1,CASSLAGQRAGYPGNTEAFF
TRBD1,TRBV7-9,CASNGKQGARETQYF